Listed below are T cell receptor beta chains from one sample, sequenced in a study of T cells in localized non-small cell lung cancer. Produced via immunoSEQ multiplex PCR; TCRdb's table is partial and in-frame only. The sample lists 100,000 to 150,000 clones, 70% to 90% occurring once. The starting material was peripheral blood, obtained before any cancer treatment. The origin of the receptors is an older female donor with stage I lung adenocarcinoma. Each CDR3 is given with its conserved first and last residue.

CDR3 protein: CAWSGQGAGERYNEQFF
CDR3 length: 17
J gene: TRBJ2-1
V gene: TRBV30

CDR3 protein: CATSSTGVLETQYF
CDR3 length: 14
J gene: TRBJ2-5
V gene: TRBV5-5

CDR3 protein: CASSDGLALPYEQYF
CDR3 length: 15
J gene: TRBJ2-7
V gene: TRBV2

CDR3 protein: CATSSGWGTAEAFF
CDR3 length: 14
J gene: TRBJ1-1
V gene: TRBV15

CDR3 protein: CASSGTGGLRINSPLHF
CDR3 length: 17
J gene: TRBJ1-6
V gene: TRBV2

CDR3 protein: CASALEGSSGNTIYF
CDR3 length: 15
J gene: TRBJ1-3
V gene: TRBV28

CDR3 protein: CASSPGGDREAFF
CDR3 length: 13
J gene: TRBJ1-1
V gene: TRBV18

CDR3 protein: CASSLGGARNTEAFF
CDR3 length: 15
J gene: TRBJ1-1
V gene: TRBV28

CDR3 protein: CASSPRDRGQEQYF
CDR3 length: 14
J gene: TRBJ2-7
V gene: TRBV6-6

CDR3 protein: CASSQNLGAYNEQFF
CDR3 length: 15
J gene: TRBJ2-1
V gene: TRBV28

CDR3 protein: CASRTGSYQFF
CDR3 length: 11
J gene: TRBJ2-1
V gene: TRBV25-1

CDR3 protein: CASSPGLAGGFVNEQFF
CDR3 length: 17
J gene: TRBJ2-1
V gene: TRBV30

CDR3 protein: CASNSYEQYF
CDR3 length: 10
J gene: TRBJ2-7
V gene: TRBV6-5

CDR3 protein: CASSPSANEQFF
CDR3 length: 12
J gene: TRBJ2-1
V gene: TRBV28

CDR3 protein: CASSEAGLTYEQYF
CDR3 length: 14
J gene: TRBJ2-7
V gene: TRBV6-1

CDR3 protein: CASSGGYSNQPQHF
CDR3 length: 14
J gene: TRBJ1-5
V gene: TRBV27

CDR3 protein: CAWNSGVIVVAGELFF
CDR3 length: 16
J gene: TRBJ2-2
V gene: TRBV30

CDR3 protein: CASSRTDRGTSYNEQFF
CDR3 length: 17
J gene: TRBJ2-1
V gene: TRBV19

CDR3 protein: CASSSSGTGNTEAFF
CDR3 length: 15
J gene: TRBJ1-1
V gene: TRBV5-1

CDR3 protein: CASRPRDRGGGYTF
CDR3 length: 14
J gene: TRBJ1-2
V gene: TRBV19

CDR3 protein: CASSGPDRGHRAFF
CDR3 length: 14
J gene: TRBJ1-1
V gene: TRBV7-9

CDR3 protein: CSVDYEQFF
CDR3 length: 9
J gene: TRBJ2-1
V gene: TRBV29-1

CDR3 protein: CASSYSWNEQFF
CDR3 length: 12
J gene: TRBJ2-1
V gene: TRBV6-6

CDR3 protein: CASSLASGTNIVDTQYF
CDR3 length: 17
J gene: TRBJ2-3
V gene: TRBV5-1

CDR3 protein: CASSLLGPLSAFF
CDR3 length: 13
J gene: TRBJ1-1
V gene: TRBV28

CDR3 protein: CASSRGYGEQPQHF
CDR3 length: 14
J gene: TRBJ1-5
V gene: TRBV27

CDR3 protein: CASSTTDGVAEQYF
CDR3 length: 14
J gene: TRBJ2-7
V gene: TRBV5-5

CDR3 protein: CASSAGALPGNEQFF
CDR3 length: 15
J gene: TRBJ2-1
V gene: TRBV11-2

CDR3 protein: CASSPVPSISDGYTF
CDR3 length: 15
J gene: TRBJ1-2
V gene: TRBV11-2

CDR3 protein: CATLAGESFNEQFF
CDR3 length: 14
J gene: TRBJ2-1
V gene: TRBV10-3

CDR3 protein: CASSLRQFNYGYTF
CDR3 length: 14
J gene: TRBJ1-2
V gene: TRBV28

CDR3 protein: CASSLPSQYQETQYF
CDR3 length: 15
J gene: TRBJ2-5
V gene: TRBV28

CDR3 protein: CAWNVGVSTGELFF
CDR3 length: 14
J gene: TRBJ2-2
V gene: TRBV30

CDR3 protein: CASSKGLAGVGETQYF
CDR3 length: 16
J gene: TRBJ2-5
V gene: TRBV2

CDR3 protein: CSVQGARNTIYF
CDR3 length: 12
J gene: TRBJ1-3
V gene: TRBV29-1

CDR3 protein: CASSEREVDTQYF
CDR3 length: 13
J gene: TRBJ2-3
V gene: TRBV2

CDR3 protein: CASSTEGGTEAFF
CDR3 length: 13
J gene: TRBJ1-1
V gene: TRBV9

CDR3 protein: CASSFTPLAGSQNEQFF
CDR3 length: 17
J gene: TRBJ2-1
V gene: TRBV27

CDR3 protein: CASSVDRDREKLFF
CDR3 length: 14
J gene: TRBJ1-4
V gene: TRBV9

CDR3 protein: CASSPGTGRVTEAFF
CDR3 length: 15
J gene: TRBJ1-1
V gene: TRBV11-3

CDR3 protein: CASSPGNTEAFF
CDR3 length: 12
J gene: TRBJ1-1
V gene: TRBV18

CDR3 protein: CASSEQGLYEQYF
CDR3 length: 13
J gene: TRBJ2-7
V gene: TRBV2

CDR3 protein: CASSGVGRQETQYF
CDR3 length: 14
J gene: TRBJ2-5
V gene: TRBV9

CDR3 protein: CASSYPPPPRGKNIQYF
CDR3 length: 17
J gene: TRBJ2-4
V gene: TRBV28

CDR3 protein: CASRRDSSSSYEQYF
CDR3 length: 15
J gene: TRBJ2-7
V gene: TRBV6-5

CDR3 protein: CASSLDGSPGNTIYF
CDR3 length: 15
J gene: TRBJ1-3
V gene: TRBV5-1

CDR3 protein: CASSLGTGEMTEAFF
CDR3 length: 15
J gene: TRBJ1-1
V gene: TRBV5-4

CDR3 protein: CASSLDSITQYF
CDR3 length: 12
J gene: TRBJ2-3
V gene: TRBV5-6

CDR3 protein: CASGPGRATKTQYF
CDR3 length: 14
J gene: TRBJ2-3
V gene: TRBV7-2

CDR3 protein: CASSSQGTGELFF
CDR3 length: 13
J gene: TRBJ2-2
V gene: TRBV5-4

CDR3 protein: CAITRDRGSYEQYF
CDR3 length: 14
J gene: TRBJ2-7
V gene: TRBV10-3

CDR3 protein: CASSLDTLNTEAFF
CDR3 length: 14
J gene: TRBJ1-1
V gene: TRBV2